This T cell receptor (beta chain) was observed in a study of tumor-infiltrating lymphocytes in localized non-small cell lung cancer. V lost 0 bases and J lost 10, with 10 bases in between. The CDR3 totals 12 residues. Per the germline V gene, CDR1 is GTSNPN and CDR2 is SVGIG (reference sequence). TCRdb keeps only in-frame clones here, not all; method: immunoSEQ multiplex PCR. Of 25,000 to 35,000 clones listed, 80% to 90% are singletons. Study-level findings and limits: Different pieces of the same tissue were used for each assay. No link was found between tumor T-cell fraction and recurrence-free survival.

In regard to this clone: The antigen is not known.

The TCR originated in a human donor with non-small cell lung cancer. The chain links TRBV30 to TRBJ2-4; no clear D gene. The sample comprised lung tumor tissue. CDR3 nucleotide sequence: TGTGCCTGGAGTGTGGCAGGTTGGATTCAGTACTTC. This translates into CAWSVAGWIQYF.